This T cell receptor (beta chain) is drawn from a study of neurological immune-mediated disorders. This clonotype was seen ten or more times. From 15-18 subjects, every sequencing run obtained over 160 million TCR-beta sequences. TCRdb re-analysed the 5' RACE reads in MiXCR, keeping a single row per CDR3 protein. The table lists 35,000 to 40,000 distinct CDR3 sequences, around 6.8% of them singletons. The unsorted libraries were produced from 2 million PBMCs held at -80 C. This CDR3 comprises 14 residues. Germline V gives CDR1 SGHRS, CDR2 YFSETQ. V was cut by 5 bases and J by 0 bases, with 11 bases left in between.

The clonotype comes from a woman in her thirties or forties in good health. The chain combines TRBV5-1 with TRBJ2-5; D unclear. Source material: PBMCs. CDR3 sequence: CASREEEYQETQYF. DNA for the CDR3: TGCGCCAGCAGAGAGGAAGAGTACCAAGAGACCCAGTACTTC.